Listed below are T cell receptor beta chains from one sample, sequenced in a study of blood T cell repertoires in COVID-19. The table came from immunoSEQ multiplex PCR; TCRdb's copy has only in-frame clones and leaves some out. In the table there are around 300,000 clones, 80% to 90% of which are singletons. The specimen sequenced was peripheral blood. These receptors were obtained from a woman aged 50 to 65 who had recovered from COVID-19. Each CDR3 is given with its conserved first and last residue. Fields, in order: CDR3 protein, CDR3 DNA, CDR3 length, V gene, D gene, J gene, clone size. The D gene is left open where the match is weak. Clone size is stated in some rows and not others, as once, few, many or a class when expanded.

cdr3_aa: CASSSGDSPLHF
cdr3_nt: TGTGCCAGCAGCAGCGGGGATTCACCCCTCCACTTT
cdr3_length: 12
v_call: TRBV7-8
d_call: NA
j_call: TRBJ1-6
clone_size: NA

cdr3_aa: CASSWRDASYNEQFF
cdr3_nt: TGTGCCAGCAGTTGGAGGGACGCCTCCTACAATGAGCAGTTCTTC
cdr3_length: 15
v_call: TRBV27
d_call: NA
j_call: TRBJ2-1
clone_size: few

cdr3_aa: CASSVAGGAVYGYTF
cdr3_nt: TGTGCCAGCAGCGTAGCTGGGGGGGCAGTCTATGGCTACACCTTC
cdr3_length: 15
v_call: TRBV9
d_call: NA
j_call: TRBJ1-2
clone_size: NA

cdr3_aa: CASSAFAGSTGELFF
cdr3_nt: TGTGCCAGCAGCGCGTTCGCCGGTAGCACCGGGGAGCTGTTTTTT
cdr3_length: 15
v_call: TRBV9
d_call: NA
j_call: TRBJ2-2
clone_size: NA

cdr3_aa: CASSLRYQETQYF
cdr3_nt: TGTGCCAGCAGCTTACGGTACCAAGAGACCCAGTACTTC
cdr3_length: 13
v_call: TRBV7-2
d_call: NA
j_call: TRBJ2-5
clone_size: NA

cdr3_aa: CASSPHPGSSYEQYF
cdr3_nt: TGTGCCAGCAGCCCTCATCCGGGGAGCTCCTACGAGCAGTACTTC
cdr3_length: 15
v_call: TRBV7-9
d_call: NA
j_call: TRBJ2-7
clone_size: NA

cdr3_aa: CSVGEGPEPQHF
cdr3_nt: TGCAGCGTTGGGGAGGGGCCGGAGCCCCAGCATTTT
cdr3_length: 12
v_call: TRBV29-1
d_call: NA
j_call: TRBJ1-5
clone_size: NA

cdr3_aa: CASSLRGDTITDTQYF
cdr3_nt: TGTGCCAGCAGCCTTCGGGGGGACACTATCACAGATACGCAGTATTTT
cdr3_length: 16
v_call: TRBV7-2
d_call: NA
j_call: TRBJ2-3
clone_size: NA

cdr3_aa: CASSYLGQGAHEQFF
cdr3_nt: TGTGCCAGCAGTTACTTGGGACAGGGGGCTCATGAGCAGTTCTTC
cdr3_length: 15
v_call: TRBV6-5
d_call: TRBD1
j_call: TRBJ2-1
clone_size: few

cdr3_aa: CASSLQGETLNEQFF
cdr3_nt: TGCGCCAGCAGCTTGCAGGGGGAGACACTCAATGAGCAGTTCTTC
cdr3_length: 15
v_call: TRBV5-1
d_call: TRBD1
j_call: TRBJ2-1
clone_size: NA

cdr3_aa: CASSLGTSAVHGELFF
cdr3_nt: TGTGCCAGCAGTTTAGGGACTAGCGCGGTTCACGGGGAGCTGTTTTTT
cdr3_length: 16
v_call: TRBV27
d_call: TRBD2
j_call: TRBJ2-2
clone_size: NA

cdr3_aa: CAISESSPGAAQHF
cdr3_nt: TGTGCCATCAGTGAGTCAAGCCCAGGGGCAGCCCAGCATTTT
cdr3_length: 14
v_call: TRBV10-3
d_call: NA
j_call: TRBJ1-5
clone_size: NA

cdr3_aa: CASSLQGAIPPHDEQYF
cdr3_nt: TGTGCCAGCAGTCTTCAGGGGGCTATTCCACCTCATGACGAGCAGTACTTC
cdr3_length: 17
v_call: TRBV5-4
d_call: TRBD1
j_call: TRBJ2-7
clone_size: NA

cdr3_aa: CASSPTSGEIQETQYF
cdr3_nt: TGTGCCAGTAGTCCCACCAGCGGGGAGATCCAAGAGACCCAGTACTTC
cdr3_length: 16
v_call: TRBV19
d_call: TRBD2
j_call: TRBJ2-5
clone_size: NA

cdr3_aa: CASSVGQGGEKLFF
cdr3_nt: TGTGCCAGTAGTGTCGGACAGGGGGGCGAAAAACTGTTTTTT
cdr3_length: 14
v_call: TRBV19
d_call: TRBD1
j_call: TRBJ1-4
clone_size: NA

cdr3_aa: CASSLSGGETQYF
cdr3_nt: TGTGCCAGCAGCCTTAGCGGGGGGGAGACCCAGTACTTC
cdr3_length: 13
v_call: TRBV7-8
d_call: TRBD2
j_call: TRBJ2-5
clone_size: NA

cdr3_aa: CASSLGPSGRGLSHEQYF
cdr3_nt: TGTGCCAGCAGCTTGGGGCCTAGCGGGAGGGGGCTAAGCCACGAGCAGTACTTC
cdr3_length: 18
v_call: TRBV5-4
d_call: TRBD2
j_call: TRBJ2-7
clone_size: once

cdr3_aa: CASISGTGGYYGYTF
cdr3_nt: TGTGCCAGTATTTCCGGGACAGGGGGTTACTATGGCTACACCTTC
cdr3_length: 15
v_call: TRBV19
d_call: TRBD1
j_call: TRBJ1-2
clone_size: NA

cdr3_aa: CASSLTGSTDTQYF
cdr3_nt: TGTGCCAGCAGCTTGACAGGTAGCACAGATACGCAGTATTTT
cdr3_length: 14
v_call: TRBV7-9
d_call: NA
j_call: TRBJ2-3
clone_size: NA

cdr3_aa: CASSLRLAGHRTDTQYF
cdr3_nt: TGTGCCAGCAGCTTACGTTTAGCGGGACACCGAACAGATACGCAGTATTTT
cdr3_length: 17
v_call: TRBV6-2/TRBV6-3
d_call: TRBD2
j_call: TRBJ2-3
clone_size: NA

cdr3_aa: CASSRLQGLGTEAFF
cdr3_nt: TGTGCCAGTAGCCGGCTGCAGGGCTTGGGCACTGAAGCTTTCTTT
cdr3_length: 15
v_call: TRBV19
d_call: NA
j_call: TRBJ1-1
clone_size: NA

cdr3_aa: CASSQRRSTPLEQYF
cdr3_nt: TGTGCCAGCAGCCAACGTCGGAGCACACCCCTCGAGCAGTACTTC
cdr3_length: 15
v_call: TRBV3-1/TRBV3-2
d_call: NA
j_call: TRBJ2-7
clone_size: NA

cdr3_aa: CASTTRGRSYNEQFF
cdr3_nt: TGTGCCAGTACTACGCGAGGTCGCTCCTACAATGAGCAGTTCTTC
cdr3_length: 15
v_call: TRBV19
d_call: NA
j_call: TRBJ2-1
clone_size: NA

cdr3_aa: CASYGTGNTSGHEQYF
cdr3_nt: TGTGCCAGCTACGGGACAGGGAACACTTCGGGTCACGAGCAGTACTTC
cdr3_length: 16
v_call: TRBV7-3
d_call: TRBD1
j_call: TRBJ2-7
clone_size: NA

cdr3_aa: CASSSLAEWDTQYF
cdr3_nt: TGTGCCAGCAGCTCATTAGCGGAATGGGATACGCAGTATTTT
cdr3_length: 14
v_call: TRBV3-1/TRBV3-2
d_call: NA
j_call: TRBJ2-3
clone_size: NA

cdr3_aa: CASSLATGIGQPQHF
cdr3_nt: TGTGCCAGCAGCTTAGCCACAGGGATTGGGCAGCCCCAGCATTTT
cdr3_length: 15
v_call: TRBV7-2
d_call: NA
j_call: TRBJ1-5
clone_size: NA

cdr3_aa: CATLNGESDTQYF
cdr3_nt: TGTGCCACCCTTAACGGGGAATCGGATACGCAGTATTTT
cdr3_length: 13
v_call: TRBV3-1/TRBV3-2
d_call: NA
j_call: TRBJ2-3
clone_size: NA

cdr3_aa: CASSRHQRGQGPPMNTEAFF
cdr3_nt: TGTGCCAGCAGCCGCCACCAGCGGGGACAGGGACCCCCTATGAACACTGAAGCTTTCTTT
cdr3_length: 20
v_call: TRBV4-2
d_call: TRBD1
j_call: TRBJ1-1
clone_size: NA

cdr3_aa: CASRQTGGTEAFF
cdr3_nt: TGTGCCAGCAGGCAGACAGGGGGCACTGAAGCTTTCTTT
cdr3_length: 13
v_call: TRBV27
d_call: TRBD1
j_call: TRBJ1-1
clone_size: NA

cdr3_aa: CASSAGTGIYGYTF
cdr3_nt: TGTGCCAGCAGTGCCGGGACAGGGATCTATGGCTACACCTTC
cdr3_length: 14
v_call: TRBV28
d_call: TRBD1
j_call: TRBJ1-2
clone_size: NA

cdr3_aa: CASSGTGGLGTDTQYF
cdr3_nt: TGTGCCAGCAGCGGGACAGGGGGGCTTGGCACAGATACGCAGTATTTT
cdr3_length: 16
v_call: TRBV9
d_call: TRBD1
j_call: TRBJ2-3
clone_size: few

cdr3_aa: CASSQQLNTEAFF
cdr3_nt: TGTGCCAGCAGTCAACAGCTGAACACTGAAGCTTTCTTT
cdr3_length: 13
v_call: TRBV12-3/TRBV12-4
d_call: NA
j_call: TRBJ1-1
clone_size: NA

cdr3_aa: CAGITTDYNEQFF
cdr3_nt: TGTGCCGGGATTACGACAGACTACAATGAGCAGTTCTTC
cdr3_length: 13
v_call: TRBV30
d_call: NA
j_call: TRBJ2-1
clone_size: NA

cdr3_aa: CASSKGQGVGDYGYTF
cdr3_nt: TGTGCCAGCAGCAAGGGACAGGGGGTCGGGGACTATGGCTACACCTTC
cdr3_length: 16
v_call: TRBV7-2
d_call: TRBD1
j_call: TRBJ1-2
clone_size: once